These T cell receptor beta chains were read from a single sample in a study of blood T cell repertoires in COVID-19. The method was immunoSEQ multiplex PCR; TCRdb's version includes in-frame clones alone and lacks a portion of them. The table lists 25,000 to 35,000 clones, roughly nine tenths of them singletons, with 9.9% in the top ten. Sample: peripheral blood. These receptor sequences come from a human donor with active COVID-19. The donor label of this sample is uncertain. The CDR3 runs from the conserved cysteine through the conserved F or W. D genes are given only for firm matches. Size tells how often a clone was seen (once, few, many) or the class of an expanded clone, and some rows leave it out.

d_gene: TRBD2
v_gene: TRBV6-5
len: 15
j_gene: TRBJ2-3
abundance: -
CDR3aa: CASSWTSGTTDTQYF
CDR3nt: TGTGCCAGCAGTTGGACTAGCGGGACTACAGATACGCAGTATTTT

d_gene: TRBD2
v_gene: TRBV7-2
len: 17
j_gene: TRBJ2-3
abundance: once
CDR3aa: CASSSTVHGGGTDTQYF
CDR3nt: TGTGCCAGCAGCTCAACGGTCCACGGGGGGGGCACAGATACGCAGTATTTT

d_gene: TRBD2
v_gene: TRBV7-3
len: 14
j_gene: TRBJ2-2
abundance: -
CDR3aa: CASTPSGGTGELFF
CDR3nt: TGTGCCAGCACCCCGAGCGGGGGAACCGGGGAGCTGTTTTTT

d_gene: TRBD1
v_gene: TRBV27
len: 13
j_gene: TRBJ2-7
abundance: few
CDR3aa: CASGTDSSYEQYF
CDR3nt: TGTGCCAGCGGGACAGATTCCTCCTACGAGCAGTACTTC

d_gene: -
v_gene: TRBV10-3
len: 16
j_gene: TRBJ2-1
abundance: -
CDR3aa: CATTERGKSSYNEQFF
CDR3nt: TGTGCCACCACAGAGCGCGGGAAAAGCTCCTACAATGAGCAGTTCTTC

d_gene: TRBD2
v_gene: TRBV7-2
len: 14
j_gene: TRBJ2-7
abundance: -
CDR3aa: CASSLSGGSYEQYF
CDR3nt: TGTGCCAGCAGCCTTAGCGGGGGGTCCTACGAGCAGTACTTC

d_gene: -
v_gene: TRBV27
len: 13
j_gene: TRBJ1-5
abundance: -
CDR3aa: CASRGGVYQPQHF
CDR3nt: TGTGCCAGCCGTGGAGGGGTTTATCAGCCCCAGCATTTT

d_gene: -
v_gene: TRBV24-1
len: 16
j_gene: TRBJ2-1
abundance: -
CDR3aa: CATSDPGRGATDEQFF
CDR3nt: TGTGCCACCAGTGACCCGGGCAGGGGGGCGACGGATGAGCAGTTCTTC

d_gene: TRBD2
v_gene: TRBV2
len: 15
j_gene: TRBJ2-1
abundance: once
CDR3aa: CASSWGTSGSNEQFF
CDR3nt: TGTGCCAGCAGCTGGGGGACTAGCGGGAGTAATGAGCAGTTCTTC

d_gene: TRBD1
v_gene: TRBV19
len: 14
j_gene: TRBJ2-5
abundance: -
CDR3aa: CASSEIPGGETQYF
CDR3nt: TGTGCCAGTAGTGAGATCCCAGGGGGAGAGACCCAGTACTTC

d_gene: TRBD1
v_gene: TRBV5-4
len: 15
j_gene: TRBJ1-6
abundance: -
CDR3aa: CASSLGQGANSPLHF
CDR3nt: TGTGCCAGCAGCCTGGGACAGGGGGCAAATTCACCCCTCCACTTT

d_gene: TRBD1
v_gene: TRBV3-1/TRBV3-2
len: 15
j_gene: TRBJ1-5
abundance: -
CDR3aa: CASSQGQGNNQPQHF
CDR3nt: TGTGCCAGCAGCCAAGGACAGGGTAATAATCAGCCCCAGCATTTT

d_gene: TRBD2
v_gene: TRBV7-2
len: 15
j_gene: TRBJ2-2
abundance: -
CDR3aa: CASRPGTSHTGELFF
CDR3nt: TGTGCCAGCAGACCCGGGACTAGCCACACCGGGGAGCTGTTTTTT

d_gene: -
v_gene: TRBV9
len: 13
j_gene: TRBJ2-3
abundance: -
CDR3aa: CASSVTGGDTQYF
CDR3nt: TGTGCCAGCAGCGTCACCGGGGGAGATACGCAGTATTTT

d_gene: TRBD1
v_gene: TRBV2
len: 14
j_gene: TRBJ1-2
abundance: few
CDR3aa: CASSRQGANYGYTF
CDR3nt: TGTGCCAGCAGCCGACAGGGGGCTAACTATGGCTACACCTTC

d_gene: -
v_gene: TRBV29-1
len: 13
j_gene: TRBJ2-7
abundance: few
CDR3aa: CSVEGGFTYEQYF
CDR3nt: TGCAGCGTTGAAGGAGGGTTCACCTACGAGCAGTACTTC

d_gene: -
v_gene: TRBV18
len: 14
j_gene: TRBJ1-2
abundance: -
CDR3aa: CASSPAYRNYGYTF
CDR3nt: TGTGCCAGCTCACCGGCTTACCGTAACTATGGCTACACCTTC

d_gene: -
v_gene: TRBV9
len: 13
j_gene: TRBJ2-7
abundance: -
CDR3aa: CASSPKEDYEQYF
CDR3nt: TGTGCCAGCAGCCCTAAAGAGGACTACGAGCAGTACTTC

d_gene: -
v_gene: TRBV10-3
len: 16
j_gene: TRBJ2-7
abundance: -
CDR3aa: CAISESGRQNQYEQYF
CDR3nt: TGTGCCATCAGTGAGTCTGGAAGACAAAACCAATACGAGCAGTACTTC

d_gene: TRBD1
v_gene: TRBV6-5
len: 15
j_gene: TRBJ2-3
abundance: once
CDR3aa: CASIPTGLLSDTQYF
CDR3nt: TGTGCCAGCATCCCGACAGGGTTGTTATCAGATACGCAGTATTTT

d_gene: -
v_gene: TRBV9
len: 16
j_gene: TRBJ2-1
abundance: -
CDR3aa: CASSVVEIASYNEQFF
CDR3nt: TGTGCCAGCAGCGTAGTAGAAATAGCCTCCTACAATGAGCAGTTCTTC

d_gene: TRBD1
v_gene: TRBV7-6
len: 15
j_gene: TRBJ2-7
abundance: -
CDR3aa: CASSLGDRGIYEQYF
CDR3nt: TGTGCCAGCAGCTTAGGGGACAGGGGCATCTACGAGCAGTACTTC

d_gene: -
v_gene: TRBV19
len: 15
j_gene: TRBJ1-1
abundance: -
CDR3aa: CASRGEGGRNTEAFF
CDR3nt: TGTGCCAGTAGAGGGGAAGGAGGGCGGAACACTGAAGCTTTCTTT

d_gene: -
v_gene: TRBV6-2/TRBV6-3
len: 18
j_gene: TRBJ1-1
abundance: -
CDR3aa: CASSYPDSGTQINTEAFF
CDR3nt: TGTGCCAGCAGTTACCCCGACTCCGGGACACAGATCAACACTGAAGCTTTCTTT

d_gene: -
v_gene: TRBV28
len: 14
j_gene: TRBJ2-6
abundance: -
CDR3aa: CATFEASGANVLTF
CDR3nt: TGTGCCACCTTCGAGGCCTCTGGGGCCAACGTCCTGACTTTC

d_gene: TRBD1
v_gene: TRBV7-9
len: 17
j_gene: TRBJ1-6
abundance: -
CDR3aa: CASSLGGGTGRQSPLHF
CDR3nt: TGTGCCAGCAGCTTAGGTGGAGGGACAGGGAGGCAATCACCCCTCCACTTT

d_gene: TRBD1
v_gene: TRBV4-1
len: 16
j_gene: TRBJ2-1
abundance: -
CDR3aa: CASSHGQVLSYNEQFF
CDR3nt: TGCGCCAGCAGCCACGGACAGGTACTCTCCTACAATGAGCAGTTCTTC